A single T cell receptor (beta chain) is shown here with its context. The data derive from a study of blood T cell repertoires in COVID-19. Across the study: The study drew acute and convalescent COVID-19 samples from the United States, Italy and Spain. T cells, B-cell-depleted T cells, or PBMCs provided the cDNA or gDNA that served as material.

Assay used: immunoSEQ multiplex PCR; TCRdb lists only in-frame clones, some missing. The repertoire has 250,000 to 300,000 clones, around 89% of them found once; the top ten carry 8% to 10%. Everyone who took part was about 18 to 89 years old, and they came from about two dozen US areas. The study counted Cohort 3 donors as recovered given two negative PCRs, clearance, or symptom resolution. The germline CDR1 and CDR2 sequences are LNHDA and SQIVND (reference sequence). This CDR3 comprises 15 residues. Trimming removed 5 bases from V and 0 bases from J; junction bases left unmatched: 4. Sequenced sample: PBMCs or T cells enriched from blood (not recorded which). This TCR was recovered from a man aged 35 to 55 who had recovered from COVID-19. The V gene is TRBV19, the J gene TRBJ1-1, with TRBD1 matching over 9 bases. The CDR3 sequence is CASSSTGGMNTEAFF. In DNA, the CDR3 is TGTGCCAGTAGTTCGACAGGGGGTATGAACACTGAAGCTTTCTTT.